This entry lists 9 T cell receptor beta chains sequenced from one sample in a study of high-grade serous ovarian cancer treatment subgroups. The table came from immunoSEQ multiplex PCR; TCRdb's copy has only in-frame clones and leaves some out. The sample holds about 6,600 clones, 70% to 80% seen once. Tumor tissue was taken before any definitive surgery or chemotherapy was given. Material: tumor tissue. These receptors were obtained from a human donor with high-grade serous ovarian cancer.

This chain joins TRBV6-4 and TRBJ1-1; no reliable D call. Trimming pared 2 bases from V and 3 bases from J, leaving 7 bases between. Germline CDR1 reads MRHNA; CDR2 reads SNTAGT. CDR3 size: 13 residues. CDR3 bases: TGTGCCAGCAGTGACAGGGAAGACACTGAAGCTTTCTTT. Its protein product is CASSDREDTEAFF.

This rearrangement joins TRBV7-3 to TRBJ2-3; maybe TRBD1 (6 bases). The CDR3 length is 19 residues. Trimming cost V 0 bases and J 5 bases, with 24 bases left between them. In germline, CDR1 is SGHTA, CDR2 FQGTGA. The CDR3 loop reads CASSLTARGWRAKKDTQYF. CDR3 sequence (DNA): TGTGCCAGCAGCTTAACGGCCAGGGGTTGGCGGGCAAAAAAAGATACGCAGTATTTT.

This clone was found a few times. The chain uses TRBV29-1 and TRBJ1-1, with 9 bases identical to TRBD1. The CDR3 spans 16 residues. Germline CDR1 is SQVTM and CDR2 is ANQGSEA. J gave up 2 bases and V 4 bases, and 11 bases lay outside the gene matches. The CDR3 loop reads CSVVTRQGGFNTEAFF. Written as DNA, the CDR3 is TGCAGCGTTGTTACCAGACAGGGGGGGTTTAACACTGAAGCTTTCTTT.

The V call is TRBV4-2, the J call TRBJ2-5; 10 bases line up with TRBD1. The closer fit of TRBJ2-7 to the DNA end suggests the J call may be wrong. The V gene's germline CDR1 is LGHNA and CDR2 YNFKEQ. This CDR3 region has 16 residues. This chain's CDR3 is CASSQDRTGGKHEQYF. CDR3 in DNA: TGTGCCAGCAGCCAAGACCGGACAGGGGGGAAGCACGAGCAGTACTTC.

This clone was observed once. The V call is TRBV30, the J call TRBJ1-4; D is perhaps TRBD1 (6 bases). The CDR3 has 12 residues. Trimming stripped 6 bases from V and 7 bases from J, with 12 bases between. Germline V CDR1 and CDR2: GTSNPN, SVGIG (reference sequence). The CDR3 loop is CACPGAGEKLFF. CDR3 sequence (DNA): TGTGCCTGCCCGGGGGCAGGTGAAAAACTGTTTTTT.

CDR3 sequence (DNA): TGTGCCAGTACCCCAGGACAGGGGAACTATGGCTACACCTTC. Translating it yields CASTPGQGNYGYTF. The chain couples TRBV19 to TRBJ1-2; the match to TRBD1 covers 9 bases. Germline CDR1 LNHDA, CDR2 SQIVND (reference sequence). Unmatched junction bases numbered 5, after V lost 7 bases and J lost 2 bases. The CDR3 extends over 14 amino acids.

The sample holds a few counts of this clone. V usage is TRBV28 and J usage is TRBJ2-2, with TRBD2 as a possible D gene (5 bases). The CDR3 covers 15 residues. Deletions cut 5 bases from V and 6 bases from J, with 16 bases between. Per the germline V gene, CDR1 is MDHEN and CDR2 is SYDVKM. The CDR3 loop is CASSGWGEESGELFF. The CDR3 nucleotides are TGTGCCAGCAGTGGCTGGGGAGAAGAGTCCGGGGAGCTGTTTTTT.

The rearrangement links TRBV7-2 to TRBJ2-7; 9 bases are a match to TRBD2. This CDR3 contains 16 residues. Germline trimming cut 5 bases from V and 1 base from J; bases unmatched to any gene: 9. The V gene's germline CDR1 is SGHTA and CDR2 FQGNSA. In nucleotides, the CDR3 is TGTGCCAGCAGCCCCGGCGGGGCGGGAGGGTCCTACGAGCAGTACTTC. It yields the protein CASSPGGAGGSYEQYF.

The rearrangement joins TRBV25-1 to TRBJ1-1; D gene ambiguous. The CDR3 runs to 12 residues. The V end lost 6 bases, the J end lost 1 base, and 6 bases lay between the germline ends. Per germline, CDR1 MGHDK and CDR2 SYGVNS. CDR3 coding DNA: TGTGCCAGCAGATCGGGGAACACTGAAGCTTTCTTT. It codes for CASRSGNTEAFF.